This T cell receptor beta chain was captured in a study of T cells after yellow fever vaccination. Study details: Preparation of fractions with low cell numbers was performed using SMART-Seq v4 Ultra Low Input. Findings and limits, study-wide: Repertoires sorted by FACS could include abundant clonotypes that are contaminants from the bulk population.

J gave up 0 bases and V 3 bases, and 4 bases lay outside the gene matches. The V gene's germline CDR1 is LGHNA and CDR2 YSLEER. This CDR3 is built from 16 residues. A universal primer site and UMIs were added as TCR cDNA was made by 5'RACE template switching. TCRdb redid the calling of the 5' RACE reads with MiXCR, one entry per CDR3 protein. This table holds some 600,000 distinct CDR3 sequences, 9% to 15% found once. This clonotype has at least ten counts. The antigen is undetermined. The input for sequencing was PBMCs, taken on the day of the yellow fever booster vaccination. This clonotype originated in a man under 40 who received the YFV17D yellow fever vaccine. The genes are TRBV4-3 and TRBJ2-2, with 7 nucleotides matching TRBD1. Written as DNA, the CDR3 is TGCGCCAGCAGCCATGACAGGGCCGCGAACACCGGGGAGCTGTTTTTT. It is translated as CASSHDRAANTGELFF.